Below are 3 T cell receptor beta chains sequenced from a single sample in a study of blood T cell repertoires in COVID-19. Profiled with immunoSEQ multiplex PCR; TCRdb holds only in-frame clones, not every one. Here the sample spans about 180,000 clones, 65% to 90% being singletons. Sample: peripheral blood. Source of these receptors: a man in his forties or fifties with active or convalescent COVID-19.

The V and J genes are TRBV13 and TRBJ2-3; 8 nucleotides align to TRBD1. The CDR3 sequence is 15 residues long. V was clipped by 9 bases and J by 2 bases; unmatched bases: 10. CDR1 PRHDT and CDR2 FYEKMQ come from the germline V gene (reference sequence). In nucleotides, the CDR3 is TGTGCCAGTTTGACCAGGGGGCGAGACACAGATACGCAGTATTTT. Amino acids: CASLTRGRDTDTQYF.

This sequence joins TRBV2 and TRBJ1-2; D may be TRBD1 (5 bases). Germline V gene lookup returns CDR1 SNHLY and CDR2 FYNNEI. CDR3 length: 13 residues. Trimming took off 3 bases at V and 3 bases at J, with 8 bases between the two ends. The DNA of the CDR3 is TGTGCCAGCAGTGAGGGGCAGTACTATGGCTACACCTTC. Protein sequence: CASSEGQYYGYTF.

The chain recombines TRBV29-1 with TRBJ1-1, with a weak D call TRBD1 (6 bases). Germline V gene data show CDR1 as SQVTM and CDR2 as ANQGSEA. CDR3 length: 13 residues. V was trimmed by 4 bases and J by 1 base, leaving 10 bases between them. The CDR3 DNA reads TGCAGCGTTGTCAGGGGCCCGAACACTGAAGCTTTCTTT. This gives the protein CSVVRGPNTEAFF.